Only one count was recorded for the clone carrying this T cell receptor beta chain. The antigen is undetermined. The data derive from a study of T cells in localized non-small cell lung cancer. Regarding the study as a whole: With higher T cell density in blood came longer overall survival.

V shed 2 bases and J shed 5 bases, with 12 bases lying between them. The germline V gene encodes CDR1 SEHNR and CDR2 FQNEAQ (reference sequence). The CDR3 covers 15 residues. TCRdb's table, derived via immunoSEQ multiplex PCR, lists solely in-frame clones and lacks some. The table has 100,000 to 150,000 clones, more than 80% seen once; the top ten hold around 1.7%. The source material was peripheral blood, sampled before any cancer treatment. The sequence was obtained from a female donor aged 60 or older with stage I lung adenocarcinoma. The gene calls are TRBV7-9 and TRBJ1-4; no clear D. CDR3 coding DNA: TGTGCCAGCAGCTTAAGTCGGTCTGAGAATGAAAAACTGTTTTTT. Translation gives CASSLSRSENEKLFF.